Included here is one T cell receptor beta chain sequence, with context. Its antigen is currently unknown. This specimen belongs to a study of memory B cells and T cells in multiple sclerosis. Study-wide results and caveats: Shared clonotype counts depended on differing compartment clone-set sizes and were normalized.

Produced via immunoSEQ multiplex PCR; TCRdb's table is partial and in-frame only. The table has approximately 14,000 clones, around 70% seen once. V lost 4 bases and J lost 2, with 4 bases in between. The CDR3 has 11 residues. Germline V gene sequence: CDR1 SGHRS, CDR2 YFSETQ. The clonotype comes from a human donor with multiple sclerosis. Sample: memory (CD45RO+) CD4+ T cells from blood. This chain connects TRBV5-1 to TRBJ2-7; D unresolved. In nucleotides, the CDR3 is TGCGCCAGCAGCAGCACCTACGAGCAGTACTTC. This sequence encodes CASSSTYEQYF.